Listed here are 5 T cell receptor beta chains from one sample, sequenced in a study of OX40 agonist ivuxolimab in advanced cancers. The assay was immunoSEQ multiplex PCR, and TCRdb's table has in-frame clones only and misses some. The sample lists tens of thousands of clones, around four fifths occurring once. The sample here was CD4+ or CD8+ T cells sorted from blood, taken in a trial of the OX40 agonist ivuxolimab. The receptors shown here come from an adult with an advanced solid tumor such as melanoma, head and neck, liver or kidney cancer.

The chain has TRBV6-1 and TRBJ2-3; D is perhaps TRBD2 (6 bases). This CDR3 spans 14 amino acids. Germline V gene data show CDR1 as MNHNS and CDR2 as SASEGT. Trimming removed 3 bases at V and 3 bases at J, with 10 bases between. CDR3: CASSDGRSTDTQYF. CDR3 sequence (DNA): TGTGCCAGCAGTGACGGGAGATCGACAGATACGCAGTATTTT.

The V and J genes are TRBV21-1 and TRBJ1-2. TRBV21-1 is a pseudogene locus. This CDR3 has 14 amino acids. The CDR3 loop is CASSKDGCRYGYTF. The CDR3 bases are TGTGCCAGCAGCAAAGACGGGTGCCGCTATGGCTACACCTTC.

This clone was counted many times. The rearrangement links TRBV4-2 to TRBJ1-5; D unclear. The V gene lost 6 bases and the J gene lost 1 base, with 13 bases spanning the gap. This CDR3 spans 15 amino acids. The germline CDR1 and CDR2 sequences are LGHNA and YNFKEQ. The CDR3 sequence is CASSGVGSSNQPQHF. CDR3 coding DNA: TGTGCCAGCAGTGGGGTAGGGAGCAGCAATCAGCCCCAGCATTTT.

The V and J genes are TRBV7-2 and TRBJ1-5; D gene uncertain. CDR1 and CDR2 from the germline V gene are SGHTA and FQGNSA. The V end lost 1 base, the J end lost 5 bases, and 9 bases lay between the germline ends. CDR3 length: 14 amino acids. The CDR3 loop reads CASSLGQNYQPQHF. For the CDR3, the DNA is TGTGCCAGCAGCTTAGGGCAGAATTATCAGCCCCAGCATTTT.

Worth noting for this clone: Sequence at one end of the junction differs from germline and may be a read error. The CDR3, as DNA: TGTGCCGGCAGTCGAACCTTCCCGGGACTAGCAACCTACGAGCAGTACTTC. It encodes CAGSRTFPGLATYEQYF. This chain links TRBV27 with TRBJ2-7; 9 bases agree with TRBD2. The length of the CDR3 is 17 residues. CDR1 is MNHEY and CDR2 is SMNVEV in the germline V gene (reference sequence).